This T cell receptor beta chain originates from a study of early T cells in non-severe SARS-CoV-2 infection. The CDR3 is made up of 12 amino acids. Germline loops: CDR1 SQVTM, CDR2 ANQGSEA. Trimming took off 7 bases at V and 1 base at J, with 10 bases between the two ends. Individually, cDNA molecules had unique molecular identifiers attached to them. MiXCR was run by TCRdb on the 5' RACE reads, yielding one entry per CDR3 protein. The sample lists roughly 99,000 distinct CDR3 sequences, 8.5% to 14% occurring once. The TCR was taken from an adult who was a healthcare worker with PCR-confirmed SARS-CoV-2 infection or an uninfected control (not recorded which). The sequencing sample was made of whole blood. V and J are TRBV29-1 and TRBJ1-1; a weak D match, TRBD1 (6 bases). CDR3 sequence reads: CSAGVGNTEAFF. The CDR3 coding sequence is TGCAGCGCAGGGGTCGGGAACACTGAAGCTTTCTTT. The full variable domain, completed using reference TRBV29-1 and TRBJ1-1, is SAVISQKPSRDICQRGTSLTIQCQVDSQVTMMFWYRQQPGQSLTLIATANQGSEATYESGFVIDKFPISRPNLTFSTLTVSNMSPEDSSIYLCSAGVGNTEAFFGQGTRLTVV.